This TCR beta chain stems from a study of vaccination and CD4 T cells after COVID-19 (dated by TCRdb to between 2021 and 2023). A note on the overall study: Convalescent patients had a positive SARS-CoV-2 result on nasal swab PCR, and of these patients, several had mild disease and one had severe disease. The convalescent cohort included six males and four females, with two Hispanic individuals, seven Caucasians, two Asians and one multiracial person. Two doses of either the Pfizer-BioNTech BNT162b2 vaccine (n=8) or the Moderna mRNA-1273 vaccine (n=2) were administered to participants. Post-COVID blood samples from convalescent patients were collected a median of 101 days after diagnosis, with a range of roughly 35 to 180 days. The time from the second vaccine dose to post-vaccine blood sampling had a median of roughly 77 days and ranged from about 14 to 250 days. Culture stimuli were overlapping spike peptide pools from SARS-CoV-2 and from the common cold coronaviruses HCoV-NL63, HCoV-OC43 and HCoV-229E. Control cultures received a CEFX viral epitope pool as the positive control, an HIV-1 Nef peptide pool as the negative control, or no peptide. In around 9 COVID-19 convalescent patients and 4 infection-naive healthy vaccine recipients, researchers compared the spike-specific CD4+ TCR repertoire from before mRNA vaccination with the repertoire from after.

The library was prepared using PCR. DNA from cultured CD4+ T cells underwent TCR sequencing with the Oncomine TCR Beta short-read assay at the Johns Hopkins FTIC core. Genomic DNA was extracted from the cultured CD4+ T cells with the QIAamp micro DNA kit. Oncomine TCR Beta libraries made from cultured CD4+ T cells were pooled using unique dual indexes and sequenced on an Illumina iSeq 100. Turning to the authors' computational methods: Non-productive sequences were removed, and CDR3s not starting with C, not ending with F or W, or shorter than 7 amino acids were discarded. The MANAFEST web application identified antigen-specific clonotypes by comparing peptide-stimulated wells against reference wells and other culture wells. For a clone to be called positive, the clone needed an FDR below 0.05, an odds ratio above 5, and a productive frequency above 0.1% in at least two of three replicate wells. A clonotype counted as cross-reactive if it showed significant expansion both in the SARS-CoV-2 spike wells and in at least one common cold coronavirus spike condition. CDR3 homology was assessed with Levenshtein distances (stringdist) and unrooted phylogenetic trees (ape) in R version 3.6.1. The public reads were run again by TCRdb, first through fastp at Q25 and then through MiXCR, and only productive beta chains were kept. For every CDR3 protein sequence, its rows merge into one entry that carries the most common genes and DNA. In this record, the V and J calls reflect TCRdb's handling and not the investigators' own analysis. This sample lists approximately 25,000 distinct CDR3 sequences; over 45% were detected once. Together, the top ten hold 5% to 6.5% of the sample.

CDR1 and CDR2 (SEHNR, FQNEAQ) derive from the germline V gene (reference sequence). From V the trimming removes 4 bases and from J it removes 6 bases, while the gene matches leave 18 bases of the junction unaccounted for. Including cysteine and phenylalanine, the CDR3 has 17 amino acids. Only the CDR3 part of the read is kept: 51 bases, read in frame from the first base. This clonotype turned up a few times. The target of this receptor is not known. No much larger clonotype is one base removed from it; base qualities were not supplied. Broad study findings and their caveats: The median number of SARS-CoV-2-reactive clonotypes rose from approximately 20 after infection to around 40 after vaccination, but the change was not significant. Of the vaccine-specific clones in convalescent patients, 304 of 307, or nearly all, reacted only to SARS-CoV-2 spike and did not cross-react with common cold coronaviruses. Among convalescent patients, a median roughly 90% of the SARS-CoV-2-reactive clones seen after vaccination appeared only after vaccination, which suggests priming specific to the vaccine. The study included relatively few convalescent patients and did not analyze early timepoints after natural infection.

Per the publication, the treatment or condition label means: roughly 11-day PBMC culture with coronavirus spike peptide pools or control peptides (ViraFEST assay). The ViraFEST assay, used in the study, expanded antigen-specific T cells with peptide pools and then identified the expanded clonotypes through TCR sequencing. Positive SARS-CoV-2 PCR tests in the convalescent patients dated from March to December 2020, before Alpha, Beta and Delta variants emerged in the United States. Roughly 2 million PBMCs per well were cultured in IMDM with roughly 5% human AB serum and approximately 9.1 IU/ml IL-2, plus 10 ug/ml peptide pools. Half of the culture medium was replaced with fresh IL-2-containing medium on days 3 and 7. After less than 12 days of culture, CD4+ T cells were isolated by negative selection using the EasySep CD4+ T cell isolation kit. Ficoll-Paque Plus gradient centrifugation was used to isolate PBMCs from whole blood, and the isolated PBMCs were then either used fresh or cryopreserved at -140C. In general, triplicate wells were set up for every culture condition.

Recombination connected TRBV7-9 to TRBJ2-7, and 7 junction bases match TRBD1. The sample taken for sequencing was CD4+ T cells from blood, cultured in vitro. The TCR originated in a human donor who had recovered from COVID-19. CDR3 region: CASSSRQGRMGMSEQYF. Read as DNA, the sequence is TGTGCCAGCAGCTCGAGACAGGGCCGTATGGGGATGAGCGAGCAGTACTTC. Where the CDR3 stops, the reference TRBV7-9 and TRBJ2-7 genes take over; the full variable domain is DTGVSQNPRHKITKRGQNVTFRCDPISEHNRLYWYRQTLGQGPEFLTYFQNEAQLEKSRLLSDRFSAERPKGSFSTLEIQRTEQGDSAMYLCASSSRQGRMGMSEQYFGPGTRLTVT.